Described below is a single TCR beta chain sequence and its context. This clonotype was found many times. Its binding antigen is unknown. No quality values exist for individual bases; no much larger clone is one base distant. The record originates from a study of neurological immune-mediated disorders (dated by TCRdb to between 2017 and 2020). Study-wide context: Among the roughly 34 multiple sclerosis patients, relapsing-remitting MS was present in approximately 31 and secondary progressive MS was present in 3. The study compared peripheral blood TCR-beta repertoires of HTLV-I-associated myelopathy (HAM/TSP) patients, multiple sclerosis patients and healthy controls using UMI-based sequencing. The approximately 100 TCR-beta libraries included longitudinal samples, technical triplicates and paired sorted CD4+ and CD8+ T-cell subsets alongside PBMC samples. Of the roughly 68 subjects in the cohort, some 14 were HAM/TSP patients, around 34 were multiple sclerosis patients, and some 20 were healthy controls.

cDNA was synthesized by template-switch 5'RACE using a primer carrying a 10-nucleotide random unique molecular identifier by which each TCR transcript was tagged. Each sequencing run produced over 190 million TCR-beta sequences covering 15-18 subjects. The RNeasy kit was used for extraction of total RNA. The KAPA Real-time Library Amplification kit was used to amplify TCR-beta VDJ regions with primers targeting the TCR constant region and the 5'RACE anchor. A first PCR added sample indexes and Illumina adaptors, and a second PCR then raised library yield. After Ampure bead purification, the roughly 650 bp TCR product was size-selected on a 2% E-gel SizeSelection system. Before pooling, libraries had their quality checked on a Bioanalyzer, their concentration measured with Qubit, and their quantity determined with the Kapa Library Quantification kit. An Illumina HiSeq 2500 was used to sequence the libraries paired-end at 2 x 150 bp. To increase sequence diversity, about 23-30% phiX was spiked into each library pool. The authors processed their data as follows. The UMI-based MiGEC pipeline processed quality-filtered reads and removed over 80% of raw TCR sequences during error correction. IMGT germline references were used for alignment of VDJ genes, and clonotypes were defined by a unique CDR3 amino acid sequence together with V-J genes. Clonal expansion, Shannon diversity and CDR3 relatedness were evaluated with VDJtools (CalcPairwiseDistances, ClusterSamples), while phylogenetic trees were built in CLCbio workbench. Using coefficient-of-variation modelling across technical triplicates, the study counted a clone as expanded if it had at least 8 unique UMIs. The public reads were run again by TCRdb, first through fastp at Q25 and then through MiXCR, and only productive beta chains were kept. One record per CDR3 amino acid sequence lists the most common genes and DNA. None of the V and J calls come from the authors' own analysis; TCRdb made them. The sample table lists almost 85,000 distinct CDR3 sequences, just over 2.5% of them with a count of one. The ten largest make up about 1% of the sample.

The germline V gene supplies CDR1 SNHLY and CDR2 FYNNEI. From the cysteine up to the phenylalanine, the CDR3 has a length of 11 residues. Here the CDR3 DNA is all that survives: 33 bases in frame from base 1. The trim is 5 bases for V and 2 bases for J, with a gap of 4 bases between the germline ends. The paper's findings and limits, for the study overall: The MS cluster showed no association with clinical or MRI features, and the authors stated that larger cohorts are needed. In a phylogenetic analysis, the repertoires of 18 out of 34 MS patients fell into a single cluster of related CDR3 sequences, pointing to a possible signature at the repertoire level. No identical CDR3 amino acid sequences were shared among expanded clones across subjects, suggesting private TCR-beta repertoires in all groups. TCR clonal expansion was highest in HAM/TSP patients and lowest in MS patients, with MS patients falling below even healthy controls.

Unsorted PBMC libraries were generated from 2 million PBMCs stored in RNAlater at -80 °C until RNA extraction. Multiple sclerosis patients were enrolled in a US clinical protocol under which disease progression was evaluated by magnetic resonance imaging. PBMCs were separated from peripheral blood using Ficoll-Hypaque density gradient centrifugation and then cryopreserved in liquid nitrogen. This receptor was obtained from a woman aged 30 to 39 with multiple sclerosis. This receptor chain uses TRBV2 and TRBJ2-7; the D gene identity is not certain. The sequencing sample was made of PBMCs. The nucleotide sequence reads as follows: TGTGCCAGCAGTCGAACCTACGAGCAGTACTTC. Translated, it reads CASSRTYEQYF. Joined to the reference TRBV2 and TRBJ2-7 proteins, this CDR3 gives the full variable domain: EPEVTQTPSHQVTQMGQEVILRCVPISNHLYFYWYRQILGQKVEFLVSFYNNEISEKSEIFDDQFSVERPDGSNFTLKIRSTKLEDSAMYFCASSRTYEQYFGPGTRLTVT.